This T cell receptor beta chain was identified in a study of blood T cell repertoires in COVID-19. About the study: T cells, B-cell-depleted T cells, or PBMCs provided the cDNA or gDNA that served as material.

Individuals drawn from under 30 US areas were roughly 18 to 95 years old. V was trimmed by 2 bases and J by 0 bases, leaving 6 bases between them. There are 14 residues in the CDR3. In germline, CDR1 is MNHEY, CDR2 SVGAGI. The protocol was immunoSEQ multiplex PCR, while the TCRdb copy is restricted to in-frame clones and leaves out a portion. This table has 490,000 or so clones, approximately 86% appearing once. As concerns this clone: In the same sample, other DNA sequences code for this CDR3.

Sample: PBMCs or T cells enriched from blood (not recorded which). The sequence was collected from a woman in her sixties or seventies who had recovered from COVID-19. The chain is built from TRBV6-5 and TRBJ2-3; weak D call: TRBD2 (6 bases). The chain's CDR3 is CASSYGGSTDTQYF. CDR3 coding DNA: TGTGCCAGCAGTTACGGGGGGAGCACAGATACGCAGTATTTT.